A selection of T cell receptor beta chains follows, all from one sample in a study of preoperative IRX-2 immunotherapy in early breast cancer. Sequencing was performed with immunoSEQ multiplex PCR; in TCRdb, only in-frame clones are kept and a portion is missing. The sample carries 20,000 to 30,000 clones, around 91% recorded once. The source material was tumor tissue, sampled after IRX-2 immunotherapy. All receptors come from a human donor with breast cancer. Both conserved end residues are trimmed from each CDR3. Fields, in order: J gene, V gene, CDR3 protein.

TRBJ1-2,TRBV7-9,ASTFSGPHGYT
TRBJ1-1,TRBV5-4,ASSLERGLDTEAF
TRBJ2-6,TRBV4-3,ASSQALAGGSGANVLT
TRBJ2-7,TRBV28,ASSSTLAGSYEQY
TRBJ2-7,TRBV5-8,ASSPGQGYVEQY
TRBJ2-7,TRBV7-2,ASSSLLRGGREQY
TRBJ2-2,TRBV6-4,ASSDSQAGELF
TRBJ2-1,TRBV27,ASRDSSYNEQF
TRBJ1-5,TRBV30,AWAGTGDGQPQH
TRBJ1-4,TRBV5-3,ASSLSQINEKLF
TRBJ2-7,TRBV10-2,ASSEFPVDEQY
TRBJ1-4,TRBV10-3,AIRRTGETNEKLF
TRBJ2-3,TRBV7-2,ASSSRSGSDTQY
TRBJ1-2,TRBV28,ASRRQGEDGYT
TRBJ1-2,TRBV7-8,ASSPHRSTNYGYT
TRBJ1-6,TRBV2,ASSGRQSSYNSPLH
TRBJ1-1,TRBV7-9,ASSFSGSPTEAF
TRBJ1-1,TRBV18,ASSPLGSNTEAF
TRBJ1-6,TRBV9,ASSASAGDRNSPLH
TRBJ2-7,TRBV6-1,ASSEASGSEQY
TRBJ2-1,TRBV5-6,ASSWGEGRYNEQF
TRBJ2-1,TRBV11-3,ASSSGLAGNEQF
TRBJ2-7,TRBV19,ASSGLAGSYEQY
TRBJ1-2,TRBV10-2,ASSELGPNYGYT
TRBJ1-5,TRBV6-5,ASSYSTKFDGQPQH
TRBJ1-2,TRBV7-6,ASSFDIVGQYGYT
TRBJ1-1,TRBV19,ASSLGTGRTEAF
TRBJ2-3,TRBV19,ASSFSPDTQY
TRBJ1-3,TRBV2,ATGVLDGGNTIY
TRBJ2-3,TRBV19,ASNRGRTDTQY
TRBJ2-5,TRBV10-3,AISARREETQY
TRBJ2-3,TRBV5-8,ASSTGLATQY
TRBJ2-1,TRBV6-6,ASSYVKTGINEQF
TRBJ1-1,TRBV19,ASRGAGTEAF
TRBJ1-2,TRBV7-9,ASSPLRDYGYT
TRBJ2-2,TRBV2,ASGGTYTGELF
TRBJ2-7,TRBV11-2,ASRRPGQSYEQY
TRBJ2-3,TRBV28,ASSLELTGTATDTQY
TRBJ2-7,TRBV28,ASSFTGLEQY